This T cell receptor (beta chain) is from a study of cytomegalovirus exposure and HLA in healthy donors. Overall study context: Early released data comprised some 91 million unique TCRs from HLA-typed donors.

Whole-study findings and limits: There were some public TCRs occurring in many donors, but most TCR sequences were rare. Reportedly, HLA-A and HLA-B alleles of most subjects were accurately predicted from TCR beta.

With respect to this clone: Its specificity is not known.

Looked up from germline, CDR1 is SGDLS and CDR2 is YYNGEE. V was shortened by 0 bases and J by 4 bases, with 8 bases between the two germline ends. CDR3 size: 14 residues. The PCR had 60 Vbeta and 13 Jbeta primers. This table comes from immunoSEQ multiplex PCR, and its TCRdb copy is limited to in-frame clones, with some not included. The table includes some 110,000 clones, about four fifths detected once. The specimen sequenced was PBMCs. This TCR was recovered from a man aged 35 to 55 in good health and CMV-seronegative. The chain uses TRBV9 and TRBJ1-3; D gene uncertain. CDR3 sequence reads: CASSVEEPGNTIYF. The CDR3 DNA sequence: TGTGCCAGCAGCGTAGAGGAGCCGGGAAACACCATATATTTT.